The clone carrying this T cell receptor (beta chain) was seen repeatedly, ten times or more. These data originate in a study of CD8 T cells in ankylosing spondylitis. Quantitative 5'-RACE with molecular barcodes produced the TCR beta libraries. Using its own MiXCR run on the 5' RACE reads, TCRdb lists one record per CDR3 protein. Among 200,000 to 250,000 distinct CDR3 sequences listed, about 11% were seen once. The CDR3 runs to 16 residues. Trimming cost V 5 bases and J 4 bases; bases outside gene matches: 14. In germline, CDR1 is MDHEN, CDR2 SYDVKM. Specimen: blood, either unsorted or a sorted T cell fraction (not recorded which). The J gene is TRBJ2-7, the V gene TRBV28; TRBD1 agrees at 7 bases. The receptor was isolated from a male donor with ankylosing spondylitis or in good health (not recorded which). In DNA form, the CDR3 reads TGTGCCAGCAGTCCCTACGGACAGGCTCTCTCATACGAGCAGTACTTC. Its protein is CASSPYGQALSYEQYF.